These 14 T cell receptor beta chains came from one sample sequenced in a study of T-cell reconstitution after alpha-beta-depleted transplantation in children. Preparation of the TCRbeta library involved a method that used unique molecular identifiers. TCRdb recomputed calls from the PCR reads with MiXCR, one row per CDR3 protein. The repertoire includes 90,000 to 130,000 distinct CDR3 sequences, over 9% of them detected once, and approximately 36% sits in the top ten. Sequences were derived from PBMCs, sampled before TCRalphabeta/CD19-depleted stem cell transplant. Receptors originate from a boy aged 2 to 9 with acute lymphoblastic leukemia, due to receive a stem cell transplant.

Many counts were recorded for this clonotype. The genes are TRBV11-2 and TRBJ2-1; D remains unclear. V lost 5 bases and J 4 bases, leaving 24 bases between the germline ends. This CDR3 is built from 18 residues. Looked up from germline, CDR1 is SGHAT and CDR2 is FQNNGV. The CDR3 reads CASSPLATGRVGYNEQFF. For the CDR3, the DNA is TGTGCCAGCAGCCCCCTGGCGACGGGCCGGGTGGGATACAATGAGCAGTTCTTC. Full variable domain (outside the CDR3, taken from reference TRBV11-2 and TRBJ2-1): EAGVAQSPRYKIIEKRQSVAFWCNPISGHATLYWYQQILGQGPKLLIQFQNNGVVDDSQLPKDRFSAERLKGVDSTLKIQPAKLEDSAVYLCASSPLATGRVGYNEQFFGPGTRLTVL.

The V and J genes are TRBV12-3 or TRBV12-4 and TRBJ2-1; the D is unclear. Trimming stripped 4 bases from V and 7 bases from J, with 8 bases between. CDR3 length: 12 residues. The CDR3 DNA is TGTGCCAGCAGTTCTCGGAATAATGAGCAGTTCTTC. This encodes CASSSRNNEQFF.

This clonotype showed up just a few times. The genes are TRBV5-1 and TRBJ2-3; possibly TRBD2 for D (6 bases). V gave up 6 bases and J gave up 1 base, with 15 bases separating them. Germline V gene sequence: CDR1 SGHRS, CDR2 YFSETQ. This CDR3 region has 15 residues. The CDR3 loop is CASTPRDFGTDTQYF. DNA of the CDR3: TGCGCCAGCACCCCTCGGGACTTCGGCACAGATACGCAGTATTTT.

The CDR3 spells CASSQEREDYNEQFF. As DNA, the CDR3 is TGTGCCAGCAGCCAGGAGCGGGAGGACTACAATGAGCAGTTCTTC. The chain uses TRBV28 and TRBJ2-1; 9 bases fit TRBD2. This CDR3 comprises 15 residues. V shed 6 bases, J shed 3 bases, and the junction held 6 bases outside the gene matches. CDR1 is MDHEN, CDR2 SYDVKM, per germline.

This clonotype has a count of ten or more. The gene calls are TRBV20-1 and TRBJ2-3; 11 nucleotides align to TRBD2. This CDR3 has 16 amino acids. V was clipped by 3 bases and J by 3 bases; unmatched bases: 8. Germline assignment: CDR1 DFQATT and CDR2 SNEGSKA (reference sequence). The CDR3 sequence is CSASARLAGNTDTQYF. DNA of the CDR3: TGCAGTGCTAGTGCTAGACTAGCGGGAAATACAGATACGCAGTATTTT.

This clonotype was counted a few times. This rearrangement joins TRBV12-3 or TRBV12-4 to TRBJ2-1, with D unclear. This CDR3 is 15 amino acids long. Trimming took 8 bases from V and 1 from J, leaving 15 bases between them. CDR3 sequence reads: CASGPSPPSYNEQFF. CDR3 in DNA: TGTGCCAGCGGACCCTCACCACCATCCTACAATGAGCAGTTCTTC.

The chain is built from TRBV5-1 and TRBJ2-2; D is uncertain. The CDR3 sequence is 12 residues long. Germline assignment: CDR1 SGHRS and CDR2 YFSETQ. Trimming pared 7 bases from V and 7 bases from J, leaving 11 bases between. The CDR3 DNA reads as TGCGCCAGCCGTAGTAAACACGGGGAGCTGTTTTTT. Amino acid sequence: CASRSKHGELFF.

At least ten counts were recorded for this clonotype. The V gene is TRBV7-9, the J gene TRBJ2-2; D is unclear. The CDR3 covers 17 residues. Trimming shortened V by 4 bases and J by 4 bases, and 19 bases separated the two germline ends. CDR1 is SEHNR and CDR2 is FQNEAQ in the germline V gene (reference sequence). CDR3 in DNA: TGTGCCAGCAGCTCCACCCTCTGGCGCACGGGCACCGGGGAGCTGTTTTTT. Protein: CASSSTLWRTGTGELFF. Filled out from reference TRBV7-9 and TRBJ2-2, the complete variable domain reads DTGVSQNPRHKITKRGQNVTFRCDPISEHNRLYWYRQTLGQGPEFLTYFQNEAQLEKSRLLSDRFSAERPKGSFSTLEIQRTEQGDSAMYLCASSSTLWRTGTGELFFGEGSRLTVL.

In its sample, this clonotype was seen a few times. The V and J genes are TRBV29-1 and TRBJ2-1; 7 bases map to TRBD2. V lost 4 bases to trimming and J lost 8 bases; unmatched junction nucleotides: 5. This CDR3 has 12 amino acids. CDR1 is SQVTM, CDR2 ANQGSEA, per germline. CDR3 amino acids: CSVAGGWDEQFF. The CDR3 DNA sequence: TGCAGCGTTGCGGGAGGATGGGATGAGCAGTTCTTC.

This clonotype was recorded many times. This chain uses TRBV20-1 with TRBJ2-3; 8 bases fit TRBD2. The CDR3 length is 15 residues. The ends lost 1 base at V and 4 bases at J; junction bases unmatched: 7. The germline V gene encodes CDR1 DFQATT and CDR2 SNEGSKA (reference sequence). This chain's CDR3 is CSARVAGGLADTQYF. In DNA form, the CDR3 reads TGCAGTGCTAGAGTGGCGGGAGGATTGGCAGATACGCAGTATTTT.

This chain links TRBV27 with TRBJ2-5, with 9 positions matching TRBD2. This CDR3 region has 15 residues. V dropped 1 base and J dropped 1; count of bases not matched to a gene: 1. CDR1 MNHEY and CDR2 SMNVEV come from the germline V gene (reference sequence). The CDR3 reads CASSLLREGQETQYF. The CDR3 DNA reads TGTGCCAGCAGTTTATTGCGGGAGGGCCAAGAGACCCAGTACTTC.

This chain links TRBV4-2 with TRBJ2-2, with D unclear. V was pared by 3 bases and J by 3 bases, with 8 bases between. The CDR3 runs to 14 residues. From germline, CDR1 is LGHNA and CDR2 YNFKEQ. CDR3 region: CASSHSYHTGELFF. Here the CDR3 DNA reads TGTGCCAGCAGCCACAGCTATCACACCGGGGAGCTGTTTTTT.

In its sample, this clonotype was seen a few times. The gene calls are TRBV20-1 and TRBJ1-1; D remains unclear. Germline V gene data show CDR1 as DFQATT and CDR2 as SNEGSKA (reference sequence). CDR3 length: 15 residues. Trimming shortened V by 0 bases and J by 0 bases, and 11 bases separated the two germline ends. The CDR3 DNA follows: TGCAGTGCTAGAGAAGGAGGCGGGATGAACACTGAAGCTTTCTTT. Translating gives CSAREGGGMNTEAFF.

In this sample, this clonotype turned up a few times. The chain links TRBV5-5 to TRBJ2-6; possibly TRBD1 for D (6 bases). The CDR3 contains 15 residues. Trimming pared 3 bases from V and 2 bases from J, leaving 9 bases between. From germline, CDR1 is SGHKS and CDR2 YYEKEE (reference sequence). CDR3 loop: CASSSRQAGANVLTF. The DNA for the CDR3 is TGTGCCAGCAGCTCAAGACAGGCTGGGGCCAACGTCCTGACTTTC.